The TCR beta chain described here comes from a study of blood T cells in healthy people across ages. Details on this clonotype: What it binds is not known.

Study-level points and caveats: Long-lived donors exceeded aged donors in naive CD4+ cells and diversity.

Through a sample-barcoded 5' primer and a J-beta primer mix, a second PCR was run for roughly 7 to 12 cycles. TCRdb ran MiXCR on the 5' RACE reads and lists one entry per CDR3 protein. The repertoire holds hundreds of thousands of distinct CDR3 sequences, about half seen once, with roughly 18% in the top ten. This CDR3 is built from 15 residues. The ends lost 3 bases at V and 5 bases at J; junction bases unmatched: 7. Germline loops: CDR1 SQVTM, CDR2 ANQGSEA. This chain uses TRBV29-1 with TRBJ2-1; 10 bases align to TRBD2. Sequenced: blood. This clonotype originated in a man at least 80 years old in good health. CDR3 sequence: CSVEPSGSANNEQFF. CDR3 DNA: TGCAGCGTTGAGCCTAGCGGGAGTGCTAACAATGAGCAGTTCTTC.